This entry describes one TCR beta chain. Its antigen remains unknown. Using immunoSEQ multiplex PCR, the repertoire was profiled, and TCRdb retains in-frame clones only, with some absent. The sample consists of 120,000 to 150,000 clones, 85% to 95% of them appearing once. Germline CDR1 SGHVS, CDR2 FQNEAQ. The J segment lost 8 bases and the V segment lost 3 bases, leaving 11 bases of the junction unmatched. This CDR3 is 16 amino acids long. This record comes from a study of T cell responses to AZD1222 COVID-19 vaccine. General observations from the study: Donors skewed white British and female; clonal diversity was possibly underestimated. Reportedly, nearly half of unique spike TCRs recognized epitopes outside B.1.351/B.1.1.7 mutations.

This TCR was sampled from an adult in good health. The sample in question was peripheral blood, obtained on day 0 of AZD1222 vaccination. The chain links TRBV7-8 to TRBJ2-1; 9 bases align to TRBD2. The DNA of the CDR3 is TGTGCCAGCAGCTTGGGGTTACGCGGGGGGGCACATGAGCAGTTCTTC. It codes for CASSLGLRGGAHEQFF.